This T cell receptor (beta chain) was captured by sequencing in a study of blood T cells in healthy people across ages. Overall study findings and caveats: Across the age range, TCR beta diversity per million T cells fell in a roughly linear way. PBMCs went unsorted, and a conclusive naive versus antigen-experienced comparison was therefore prevented.

The CDR3 is 15 amino acids. The V gene's germline CDR1 is SQVTM and CDR2 ANQGSEA. Remarks on this clonotype: Antigen: not known. One end of the junction is discordant with germline, which a read error may explain.

Together with a sample-barcoded 5' primer, a J-beta primer mix was included in a second PCR lasting about 6 to 11 cycles. TCRdb re-called the 5' RACE reads through MiXCR, storing one row per CDR3 protein. The sample shows 1.5 million to 2 million distinct CDR3 sequences, roughly 50% of them seen only once. The source material was blood. This chain joins TRBV29-1 and TRBJ2-2; 10 nucleotides align to TRBD1. The origin of this receptor is a woman in her thirties or forties in good health. For the CDR3, the DNA is TGCAGCGTTGGACCCGGGACAGGGGCCACCGAGGAGCTGTTTTTT. Its translation: CSVGPGTGATEELFF.